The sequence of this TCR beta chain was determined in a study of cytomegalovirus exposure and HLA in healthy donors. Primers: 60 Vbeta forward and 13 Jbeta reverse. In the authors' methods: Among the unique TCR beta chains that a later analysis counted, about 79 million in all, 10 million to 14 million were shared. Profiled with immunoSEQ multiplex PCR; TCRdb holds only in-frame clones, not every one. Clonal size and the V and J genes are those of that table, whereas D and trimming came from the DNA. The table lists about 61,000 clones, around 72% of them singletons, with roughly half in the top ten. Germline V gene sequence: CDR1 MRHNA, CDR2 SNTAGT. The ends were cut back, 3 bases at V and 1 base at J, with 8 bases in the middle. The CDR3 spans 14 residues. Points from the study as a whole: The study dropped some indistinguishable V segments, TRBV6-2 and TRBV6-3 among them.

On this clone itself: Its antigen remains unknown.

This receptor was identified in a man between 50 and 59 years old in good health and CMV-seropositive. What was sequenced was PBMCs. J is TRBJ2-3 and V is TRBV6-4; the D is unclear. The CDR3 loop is CASSEGWGTDTQYF. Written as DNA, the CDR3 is TGTGCCAGCAGTGAGGGCTGGGGCACAGATACGCAGTATTTT.